This entry lists 9 T cell receptor beta chains sequenced from one sample in a study of cytomegalovirus exposure and HLA in healthy donors. The PCR was carried out with 60 Vbeta primers and 13 Jbeta primers. The protocol was immunoSEQ multiplex PCR, while the TCRdb copy is restricted to in-frame clones and leaves out a portion. The sample includes 200,000 to 250,000 clones. Input material: PBMCs. These receptor sequences come from a woman in her twenties or thirties in good health and CMV-seropositive.

The chain links TRBV2 to TRBJ2-1; a weak D match, TRBD2 (5 bases). Germline lookup yields CDR1 SNHLY and CDR2 FYNNEI. V was trimmed by 6 bases and J by 7 bases, leaving 16 bases between them. This CDR3 is 14 amino acids long. CDR3 amino acids: CASRTRTGKNEQFF. DNA for the CDR3: TGTGCCAGCAGGACCAGGACTGGTAAGAATGAGCAGTTCTTC.

The genes are TRBV4-3 and TRBJ2-7, with 8 bases lining up with TRBD2. Germline V gene lookup returns CDR1 LGHNA and CDR2 YSLEER. There are 16 residues in the CDR3. The V segment lost 0 bases and the J segment 0 bases; nucleotides outside the gene matches: 4. This CDR3 reads CASSQEGGGHSYEQYF. DNA for the CDR3: TGCGCCAGCAGCCAAGAGGGCGGGGGGCACTCCTACGAGCAGTACTTC.

The chain recombines TRBV11-3 with TRBJ2-3; 8 positions match TRBD1. V lost 5 bases, J lost 2 bases, and 6 bases stayed unmatched. The CDR3 has 15 residues. Germline CDR1 and CDR2: SGHNT and YENEEA. CDR3 bases: TGTGCCAGCAGCAAACGACAGGGGCTCACAGATACGCAGTATTTT. Its protein product is CASSKRQGLTDTQYF.

The chain recombines TRBV23-1 with TRBJ2-3; TRBD2 matches at 7 bases. TRBV23-1 qualifies as an ORF whose function is uncertain. The CDR3 is 22 residues long. The ends lost 1 base at V and 2 bases at J; junction bases unmatched: 24. CDR3 bases: TGCGCCAGCAGTCAATGGGGGGAGAGTCGGAGGGAGGGGTGGGATAACACAGATACGCAGTATTTT. Amino acid sequence: CASSQWGESRREGWDNTDTQYF.

The chain recombines TRBV7-9 with TRBJ2-7; 8 bases are a match to TRBD1. The V segment lost 2 bases and the J segment 3 bases; nucleotides outside the gene matches: 3. Per germline, CDR1 SEHNR and CDR2 FQNEAQ (reference sequence). The CDR3 covers 14 residues. CDR3 sequence (DNA): TGTGCCAGCAGCTTAACAGGGGGGAACTACGAGCAGTACTTC. Protein: CASSLTGGNYEQYF. Combining the CDR3 with reference TRBV7-9 and TRBJ2-7 gives the whole variable domain DTGVSQNPRHKITKRGQNVTFRCDPISEHNRLYWYRQTLGQGPEFLTYFQNEAQLEKSRLLSDRFSAERPKGSFSTLEIQRTEQGDSAMYLCASSLTGGNYEQYFGPGTRLTVT.

This rearrangement joins TRBV11-2 to TRBJ1-6; possibly TRBD1 for D (6 bases). CDR1 SGHAT and CDR2 FQNNGV come from the germline V gene. V lost 6 bases, J lost 3 bases, and 18 bases lay in between. This CDR3 comprises 17 residues. The DNA for the CDR3 is TGTGCCAGCAGGGGCCGAGGGGGACCGAGCTATAATTCACCCCTCCACTTT. Protein sequence: CASRGRGGPSYNSPLHF.

The V and J genes are TRBV5-6 and TRBJ1-2, with 8 bases lining up with TRBD1. The CDR3 runs 15 residues. Trimming at V came to 3 bases and at J to 10 bases, leaving 14 bases not matched to a gene. CDR1 is SGHDT and CDR2 is YYEEEE in the germline V gene. The CDR3 DNA follows: TGTGCCAGCAGCTCTCAGGGGGCCGGGGGAAGTATCTACACCTTC. Translation gives CASSSQGAGGSIYTF.

The V and J genes are TRBV29-1 and TRBJ2-2, with a tentative D call TRBD1 (6 bases). CDR1 is SQVTM and CDR2 is ANQGSEA in the germline V gene. The CDR3 sequence is 13 residues long. Trimming left V 8 bases short and J 4 bases short, with 14 bases between. The CDR3, as DNA: TGCAGCACTTACAGGGAGATCACCGGGGAGCTGTTTTTT. Its translation: CSTYREITGELFF.

V gene TRBV2 combines with J gene TRBJ2-3; D gene ambiguous. Looked up from germline, CDR1 is SNHLY and CDR2 is FYNNEI. Trimming pared 8 bases from V and 2 bases from J, leaving 17 bases between. This CDR3 region has 15 residues. The CDR3 sequence: CASSRRSYFTDTQYF. CDR3 sequence (DNA): TGTGCCAGCTCAAGAAGGAGCTATTTCACAGATACGCAGTATTTT. Filled out from reference TRBV2 and TRBJ2-3, the complete variable domain reads EPEVTQTPSHQVTQMGQEVILRCVPISNHLYFYWYRQILGQKVEFLVSFYNNEISEKSEIFDDQFSVERPDGSNFTLKIRSTKLEDSAMYFCASSRRSYFTDTQYFGPGTRLTVL.